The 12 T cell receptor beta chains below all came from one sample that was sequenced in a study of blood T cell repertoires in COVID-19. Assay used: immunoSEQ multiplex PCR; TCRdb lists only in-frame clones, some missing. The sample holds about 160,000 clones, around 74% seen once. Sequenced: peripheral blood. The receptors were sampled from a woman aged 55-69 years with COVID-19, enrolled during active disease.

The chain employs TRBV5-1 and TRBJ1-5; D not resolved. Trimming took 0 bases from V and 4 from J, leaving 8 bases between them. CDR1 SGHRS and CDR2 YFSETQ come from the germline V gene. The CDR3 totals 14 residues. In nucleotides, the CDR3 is TGCGCCAGCAGCTTGGGGCGGGGTAATCAGCCCCAGCATTTT. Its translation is CASSLGRGNQPQHF. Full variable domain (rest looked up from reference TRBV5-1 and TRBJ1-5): KAGVTQTPRYLIKTRGQQVTLSCSPISGHRSVSWYQQTPGQGLQFLFEYFSETQRNKGNFPGRFSGRQFSNSRSEMNVSTLELGDSALYLCASSLGRGNQPQHFGDGTRLSIL.

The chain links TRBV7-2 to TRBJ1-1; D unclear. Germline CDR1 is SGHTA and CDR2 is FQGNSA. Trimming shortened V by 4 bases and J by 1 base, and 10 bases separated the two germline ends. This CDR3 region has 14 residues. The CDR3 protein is CASSSSPGNTEAFF. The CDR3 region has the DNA TGTGCCAGCAGCTCCAGCCCGGGGAACACTGAAGCTTTCTTT.

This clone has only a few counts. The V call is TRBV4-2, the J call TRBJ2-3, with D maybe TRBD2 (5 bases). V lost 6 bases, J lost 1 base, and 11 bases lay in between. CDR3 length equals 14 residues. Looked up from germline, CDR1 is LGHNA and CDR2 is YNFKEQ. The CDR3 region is CASRGVGRTDTQYF. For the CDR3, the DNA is TGTGCCAGCAGGGGAGTTGGACGCACAGATACGCAGTATTTT.

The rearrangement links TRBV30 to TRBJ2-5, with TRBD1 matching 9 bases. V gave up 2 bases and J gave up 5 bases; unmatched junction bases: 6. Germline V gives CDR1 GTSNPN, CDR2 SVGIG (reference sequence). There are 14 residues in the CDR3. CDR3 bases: TGTGCCTGGAGTCCGGGACAGGGAGGGGAGACCCAGTACTTC. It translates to CAWSPGQGGETQYF.

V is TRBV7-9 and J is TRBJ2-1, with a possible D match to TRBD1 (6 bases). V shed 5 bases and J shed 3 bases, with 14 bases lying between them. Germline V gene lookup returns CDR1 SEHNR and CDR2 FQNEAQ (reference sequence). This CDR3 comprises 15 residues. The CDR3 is CASSMDGQFYNEQFF. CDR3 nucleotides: TGTGCCAGCAGCATGGACGGACAGTTCTACAATGAGCAGTTCTTC.

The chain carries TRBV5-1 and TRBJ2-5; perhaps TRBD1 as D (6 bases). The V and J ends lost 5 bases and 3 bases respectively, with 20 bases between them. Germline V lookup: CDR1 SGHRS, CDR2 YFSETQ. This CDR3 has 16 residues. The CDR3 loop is CASSRTPGHQKETQYF. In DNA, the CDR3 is TGCGCCAGCAGTCGAACTCCGGGACATCAGAAAGAGACCCAGTACTTC.

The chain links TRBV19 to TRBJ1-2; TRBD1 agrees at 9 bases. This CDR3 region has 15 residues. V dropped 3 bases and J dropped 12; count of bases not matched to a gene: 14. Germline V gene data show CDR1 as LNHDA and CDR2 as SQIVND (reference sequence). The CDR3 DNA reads TGTGCCAGTAGTATGTGGGACAGGGTCGTCGCCGGGGACACCTTC. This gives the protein CASSMWDRVVAGDTF.

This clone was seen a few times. The CDR3 region is CASSPGQSSGNTIYF. CDR3 in DNA: TGTGCCAGCAGCCCTGGACAGAGCTCTGGAAACACCATATATTTT. This chain connects TRBV9 to TRBJ1-3, with TRBD1 as a possible D gene (6 bases). Deletions cut 4 bases from V and 0 bases from J, with 11 bases between. Germline CDR1 reads SGDLS; CDR2 reads YYNGEE. There are 15 residues in the CDR3. The complete variable domain, with remaining parts taken from reference TRBV9 and TRBJ1-3, reads DSGVTQTPKHLITATGQRVTLRCSPRSGDLSVYWYQQSLDQGLQFLIQYYNGEERAKGNILERFSAQQFPDLHSELNLSSLELGDSALYFCASSPGQSSGNTIYFGEGSWLTVV.

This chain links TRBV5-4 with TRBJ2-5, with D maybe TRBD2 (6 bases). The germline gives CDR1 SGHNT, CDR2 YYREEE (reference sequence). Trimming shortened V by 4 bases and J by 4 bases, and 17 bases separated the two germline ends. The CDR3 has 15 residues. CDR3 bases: TGTGCCAGCAGCGCCAGCGGGTGGAGTAGAGAGACCCAGTACTTC. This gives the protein CASSASGWSRETQYF.

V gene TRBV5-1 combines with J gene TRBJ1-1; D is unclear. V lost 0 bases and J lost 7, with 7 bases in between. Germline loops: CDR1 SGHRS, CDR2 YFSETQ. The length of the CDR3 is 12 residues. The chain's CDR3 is CASSLGLSEAFF. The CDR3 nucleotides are TGCGCCAGCAGCTTGGGTTTGAGTGAAGCTTTCTTT.

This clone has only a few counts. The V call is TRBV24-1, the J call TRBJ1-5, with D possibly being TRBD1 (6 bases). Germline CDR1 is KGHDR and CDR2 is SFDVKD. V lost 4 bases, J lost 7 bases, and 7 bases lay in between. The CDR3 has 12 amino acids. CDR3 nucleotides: TGTGCCACCAGTGAACAGGGACAGCCCCAGCATTTT. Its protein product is CATSEQGQPQHF.

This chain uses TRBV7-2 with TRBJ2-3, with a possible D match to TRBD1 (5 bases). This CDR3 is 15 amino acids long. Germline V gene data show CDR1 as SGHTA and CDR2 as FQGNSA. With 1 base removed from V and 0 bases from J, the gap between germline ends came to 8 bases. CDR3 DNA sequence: TGTGCCAGCAGCTTAGTAGGGGAAAGCACAGATACGCAGTATTTT. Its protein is CASSLVGESTDTQYF.